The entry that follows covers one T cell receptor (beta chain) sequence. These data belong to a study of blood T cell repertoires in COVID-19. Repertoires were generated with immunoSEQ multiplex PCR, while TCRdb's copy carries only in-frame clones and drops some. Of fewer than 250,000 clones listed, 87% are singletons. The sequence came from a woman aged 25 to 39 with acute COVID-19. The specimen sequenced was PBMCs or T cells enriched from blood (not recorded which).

The CDR3 here is CASFDSNTGELFF. CDR3 coding DNA: TGCGCCAGCTTTGACAGCAACACCGGGGAGCTGTTTTTT. The chain employs TRBV10-1 and TRBJ2-2; TRBD1 is a possible D gene (5 bases). The CDR3 is made up of 13 amino acids. Trimming removed 8 bases from V and 2 bases from J, with 9 bases in between. CDR1 is WNHNN and CDR2 is SYGVQD in the germline V gene (reference sequence).